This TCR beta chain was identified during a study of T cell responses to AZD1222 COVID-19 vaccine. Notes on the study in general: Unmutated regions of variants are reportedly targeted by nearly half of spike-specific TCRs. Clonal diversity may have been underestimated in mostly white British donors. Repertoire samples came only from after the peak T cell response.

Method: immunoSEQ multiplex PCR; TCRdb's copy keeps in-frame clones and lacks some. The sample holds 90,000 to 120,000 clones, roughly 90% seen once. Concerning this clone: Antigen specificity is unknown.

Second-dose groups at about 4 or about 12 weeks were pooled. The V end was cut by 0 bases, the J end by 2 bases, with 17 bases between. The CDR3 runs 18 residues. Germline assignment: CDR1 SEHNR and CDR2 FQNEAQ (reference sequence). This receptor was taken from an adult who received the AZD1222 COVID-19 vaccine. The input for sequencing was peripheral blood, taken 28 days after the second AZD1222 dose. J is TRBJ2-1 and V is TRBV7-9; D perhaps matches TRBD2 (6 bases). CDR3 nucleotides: TGTGCCAGCAGCTTAGCCGTCACACGCGGGAAAACCTACAATGAGCAGTTCTTC. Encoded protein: CASSLAVTRGKTYNEQFF.